The 31 T cell receptor beta chains presented below share a single source sample, sequenced in a study of T-cell memory formation after mild COVID-19. TCRdb fed the 5' RACE reads into MiXCR, producing one record per CDR3 protein. The sample includes fewer than 350,000 distinct CDR3 sequences, approximately 16% of them seen just once. Sequenced input: PBMCs or a T cell subset sorted from them (not recorded which). The source is a man aged 18 to 30 who had mild COVID-19 (a few samples of this study predate the infection). Cell type and time point are not known.

This clonotype came up a few times. CDR3 bases: TGTGCCAGCAGCCCAAGGGGGGCCGCGAACACCGGGGAGCTGTTTTTT. It codes for CASSPRGAANTGELFF. V and J are TRBV9 and TRBJ2-2; D might be TRBD1 or TRBD2, each matching 6 bases. The CDR3 contains 16 residues. Germline V lookup: CDR1 SGDLS, CDR2 YYNGEE. With 4 bases removed from V and 0 bases from J, the gap between germline ends came to 13 bases.

The chain recombines TRBV28 with TRBJ2-5, with D hard to call. Germline V gives CDR1 MDHEN, CDR2 SYDVKM. The CDR3 runs to 13 residues. Deletions cut 3 bases from V and 5 bases from J, with 10 bases between. Written as DNA, the CDR3 is TGTGCCAGCAGTTTGGGTAGGGATGAGACCCAGTACTTC. This translates into CASSLGRDETQYF. Full variable domain (outside the CDR3, taken from reference TRBV28 and TRBJ2-5): DVKVTQSSRYLVKRTGEKVFLECVQDMDHENMFWYRQDPGLGLRLIYFSYDVKMKEKGDIPEGYSVSREKKERFSLILESASTNQTSMYLCASSLGRDETQYFGPGTRLLVL.

This clonotype was counted ten times or more. The junction and the germline gene differ at one end; a read error may be behind it. The chain joins TRBV7-9 to TRBJ2-3, with D tentatively TRBD1 or TRBD2 (5 bases each). Germline assignment: CDR1 SEHNR and CDR2 FQNEAQ (reference sequence). The CDR3 contains 13 residues. The DNA of the CDR3 is TGTGCCAGCAGAAAAGCCTCGGCAGGGACCCCCGATTTT. Its translation is CASRKASAGTPDF.

V gene TRBV6-2 or TRBV6-3 combines with J gene TRBJ1-5; D gene unclear. V dropped 7 bases and J dropped 0 bases, with 10 bases sitting between them. The germline V gene encodes CDR1 MNHEY and CDR2 SVGEGT. This CDR3 region has 14 residues. The CDR3 is CASNPWYSNQPQHF. The CDR3 nucleotides are TGTGCCAGCAATCCGTGGTATAGCAATCAGCCCCAGCATTTT.

This clonotype appeared a few times. The chain employs TRBV12-3 or TRBV12-4 and TRBJ2-4; TRBD2 matches at 10 bases. The junction had 1 base not matched to a gene; V was cut back by 5 bases and J by 0 bases. This CDR3 region has 15 residues. The CDR3 DNA reads as TGTGCCAGCAGTCAGCGGGGGGGAGCCAAAAACATTCAGTACTTC. It translates to CASSQRGGAKNIQYF.

This clonotype came up a few times. The rearrangement joins TRBV6-1 to TRBJ1-3; the D is unclear. The CDR3 is made up of 14 amino acids. V lost 3 bases, J lost 4 bases, and 10 bases lay in between. The germline CDR1 and CDR2 sequences are MNHNS and SASEGT. CDR3 bases: TGTGCCAGCAGTGAGTTGAACAGCGGAAACACCATATATTTT. Translation gives CASSELNSGNTIYF.

The chain combines TRBV9 with TRBJ2-7; 11 nucleotides match TRBD2. V was pared by 4 bases and J by 3 bases, with 3 bases of the junction left unmatched. The CDR3 extends over 14 amino acids. Germline CDR1 SGDLS, CDR2 YYNGEE. The CDR3 region has the DNA TGTGCCAGCAGCCGACTAGCGGGGAGCTACGAGCAGTACTTC. This codes for CASSRLAGSYEQYF.

The chain carries TRBV18 and TRBJ1-5, with D unclear. The germline V gene encodes CDR1 KGHSH and CDR2 LQKENI. The V gene lost 3 bases and the J gene lost 1 base, with 10 bases spanning the gap. This CDR3 spans 15 amino acids. CDR3 in amino acids: CASSPLEGSNQPQHF. CDR3 nucleotides: TGTGCCAGCTCACCGTTAGAAGGGAGCAATCAGCCCCAGCATTTT. Full variable domain (missing parts from reference TRBV18 and TRBJ1-5): NAGVMQNPRHLVRRRGQEARLRCSPMKGHSHVYWYRQLPEEGLKFMVYLQKENIIDESGMPKERFSAEFPKEGPSILRIQQVVRGDSAAYFCASSPLEGSNQPQHFGDGTRLSIL.

In this sample, this clonotype turned up many times. The rearrangement links TRBV12-3 or TRBV12-4 to TRBJ2-3; D may be TRBD1 or TRBD2 (6 bases each). Trimming took 2 bases from V and 0 from J, leaving 9 bases between them. This CDR3 is 15 amino acids long. CDR3 loop: CASSLQGTSTDTQYF. CDR3 in DNA: TGTGCCAGCAGTTTACAGGGGACTAGCACAGATACGCAGTATTTT.

This clonotype was seen a few times. The chain employs TRBV5-1 and TRBJ2-5; unclear D gene. The CDR3 covers 13 residues. Germline loops: CDR1 SGHRS, CDR2 YFSETQ. Deletions cut 0 bases from V and 4 bases from J, with 7 bases between. This chain's CDR3 is CASSLGEAETQYF. DNA of the CDR3: TGCGCCAGCAGCTTGGGAGAAGCAGAGACCCAGTACTTC. Full variable domain (outside the CDR3, taken from reference TRBV5-1 and TRBJ2-5): KAGVTQTPRYLIKTRGQQVTLSCSPISGHRSVSWYQQTPGQGLQFLFEYFSETQRNKGNFPGRFSGRQFSNSRSEMNVSTLELGDSALYLCASSLGEAETQYFGPGTRLLVL.

The chain has TRBV5-4 and TRBJ1-1, with D possibly being TRBD1 (5 bases). Trimming pared 1 base from V and 0 bases from J, leaving 7 bases between. The CDR3 length is 14 residues. Germline loops: CDR1 SGHNT, CDR2 YYREEE (reference sequence). The CDR3 DNA sequence: TGTGCCAGCAGCTTGAGGGACCTGAACACTGAAGCTTTCTTT. Translating it yields CASSLRDLNTEAFF.

CDR3: CASSRDTLRNSPLHF. The CDR3 coding sequence is TGTGCCAGCAGTCGGGACACCCTTAGGAATTCACCCCTCCACTTT. The rearrangement links TRBV12-3 or TRBV12-4 to TRBJ1-6; possible D gene TRBD1, 6 bases. The length of the CDR3 is 15 residues. Trimming left V 5 bases short and J 7 bases short, with 15 bases between.

This clonotype was found a few times. The J gene is TRBJ1-4, the V gene TRBV20-1, with 10 bases lining up with TRBD1. CDR1 is DFQATT, CDR2 SNEGSKA, per germline (reference sequence). J was trimmed by 7 bases and V by 0 bases; bases with no gene match: 2. The CDR3 length is 14 residues. CDR3 bases: TGCAGTGCTAGAGACTGGGACAGGGGTGAAAAACTGTTTTTT. Its translation is CSARDWDRGEKLFF.

This clonotype came up a few times. V gene TRBV3-1 combines with J gene TRBJ2-5; D remains ambiguous. V was shortened by 2 bases and J by 1 base, with 2 bases between the two germline ends. There are 12 residues in the CDR3. Germline V gene lookup returns CDR1 LGHDT and CDR2 YNNKEL (reference sequence). The CDR3 spells CASSQTQETQYF. The CDR3 DNA is TGTGCCAGCAGCCAAACCCAAGAGACCCAGTACTTC.

This clonotype appeared many times. V is TRBV5-1 and J is TRBJ2-2; D is ambiguous. V was shortened by 5 bases and J by 5 bases, with 7 bases between the two germline ends. Per the germline V gene, CDR1 is SGHRS and CDR2 is YFSETQ. There are 12 residues in the CDR3. The chain's CDR3 is CASSHPTGELFF. CDR3 DNA: TGCGCCAGCAGTCATCCTACCGGGGAGCTGTTTTTT.

A few counts support this clonotype. The chain links TRBV7-2 to TRBJ2-3, with D hard to call. Looked up from germline, CDR1 is SGHTA and CDR2 is FQGNSA. The CDR3 extends over 12 amino acids. Trimming stripped 5 bases from V and 11 bases from J, with 14 bases between. The CDR3: CASSGVPYVQYF. CDR3 DNA sequence: TGTGCCAGCAGCGGGGTACCTTATGTGCAGTATTTT.

This clonotype was picked up one time. V gene TRBV28 combines with J gene TRBJ1-1; D is ambiguous. There are 12 residues in the CDR3. Germline CDR1 MDHEN, CDR2 SYDVKM. Trimming left V 3 bases short and J 4 bases short, with 6 bases between. The CDR3 sequence: CASSFARTEAFF. In DNA, the CDR3 is TGTGCCAGCAGTTTCGCGCGCACTGAAGCTTTCTTT.

A few counts support this clonotype. The genes are TRBV4-1 and TRBJ2-1; D remains ambiguous. CDR3 length: 13 residues. Trimming shortened V by 4 bases and J by 8 bases, and 12 bases separated the two germline ends. Germline V lookup: CDR1 MGHRA, CDR2 YSYEKL. CDR3 coding DNA: TGCGCCAGCAGCCCTGGGAAAGGCGATGAGCAGTTCTTC. Protein: CASSPGKGDEQFF.

Ten or more counts support this clonotype. The rearrangement joins TRBV4-1 to TRBJ2-1; D call uncertain. The CDR3 spans 13 residues. Trimming removed 0 bases from V and 5 bases from J, with 5 bases in between. The V gene's germline CDR1 is MGHRA and CDR2 YSYEKL. The CDR3 loop reads CASSQDLDNEQFF. CDR3 DNA sequence: TGCGCCAGCAGCCAAGATCTCGACAATGAGCAGTTCTTC.

The DNA of the CDR3 is TGTGCCAGCTCACCAGCCAGATTAGGGGGCTATGGCTACACCTTC. This translates into CASSPARLGGYGYTF. V gene TRBV18 combines with J gene TRBJ1-2; D possibly corresponds to TRBD1 (6 bases). The V and J ends lost 2 bases and 4 bases respectively, with 14 bases between them. CDR3 length: 15 residues. Germline values: CDR1 KGHSH, CDR2 LQKENI. Based on the CDR3 plus reference TRBV18 and TRBJ1-2, the full variable domain is NAGVMQNPRHLVRRRGQEARLRCSPMKGHSHVYWYRQLPEEGLKFMVYLQKENIIDESGMPKERFSAEFPKEGPSILRIQQVVRGDSAAYFCASSPARLGGYGYTFGSGTRLTVV.

The rearrangement links TRBV3-1 to TRBJ1-2; D gene uncertain. The CDR3 spans 14 residues. Germline V gives CDR1 LGHDT, CDR2 YNNKEL (reference sequence). Trimming took off 6 bases at V and 3 bases at J, with 14 bases between the two ends. The DNA for the CDR3 is TGTGCCAGCAGTCCAGACACGGTGGACTATGGCTACACCTTC. It is translated as CASSPDTVDYGYTF. Full variable domain (rest looked up from reference TRBV3-1 and TRBJ1-2): DTAVSQTPKYLVTQMGNDKSIKCEQNLGHDTMYWYKQDSKKFLKIMFSYNNKELIINETVPNRFSPKSPDKAHLNLHINSLELGDSAVYFCASSPDTVDYGYTFGSGTRLTVV.

This clonotype was recorded a few times. The chain couples TRBV7-2 to TRBJ2-1; D is ambiguous. The V and J ends lost 6 bases and 0 bases respectively, with 9 bases between them. Germline-derived CDR1 and CDR2 are SGHTA and FQGNSA. The CDR3 length is 14 residues. CDR3 sequence reads: CASSRQISYNEQFF. The CDR3 nucleotides are TGTGCCAGCAGTCGCCAGATCTCCTACAATGAGCAGTTCTTC.

This clonotype came up a few times. V and J are TRBV12-3 or TRBV12-4 and TRBJ2-4; D remains ambiguous. The CDR3 consists of 12 residues. V was cut by 3 bases and J by 5 bases, with 5 bases left in between. CDR3 sequence (DNA): TGTGCCAGCAGTTTTTGGGAAAACATTCAGTACTTC. It codes for CASSFWENIQYF.

Only a few counts were recorded for this clonotype. This chain links TRBV5-1 with TRBJ1-1; the D is unclear. CDR1 and CDR2 (germline): SGHRS, YFSETQ. The CDR3 contains 13 residues. Trimming pared 1 base from V and 2 bases from J, leaving 6 bases between. CDR3: CASSLYPNTEAFF. CDR3 coding DNA: TGCGCCAGCAGCTTGTATCCAAACACTGAAGCTTTCTTT.

Only a few counts were recorded for this clonotype. The genes are TRBV7-9 and TRBJ1-5; a weak D match, TRBD1 (5 bases). CDR1 SEHNR and CDR2 FQNEAQ come from the germline V gene (reference sequence). Trimming pared 2 bases from V and 3 bases from J, leaving 8 bases between. This CDR3 has 14 residues. The CDR3 DNA reads TGTGCCAGCAGCTTACCAGGGTTCAATCAGCCCCAGCATTTT. Translating gives CASSLPGFNQPQHF.

The rearrangement links TRBV5-5 to TRBJ1-5; the D is unclear. The V and J ends lost 6 bases and 1 base respectively, with 17 bases between them. CDR1 is SGHKS, CDR2 YYEKEE, per germline (reference sequence). The CDR3 spans 16 residues. CDR3 protein: CASTEGPRTSNQPQHF. In DNA, the CDR3 is TGTGCCAGCACGGAAGGGCCCCGGACGAGCAATCAGCCCCAGCATTTT.

The chain uses TRBV7-9 and TRBJ2-2; D gene ambiguous. Germline V CDR1 and CDR2: SEHNR, FQNEAQ (reference sequence). This CDR3 has 12 amino acids. Trimming took off 5 bases at V and 7 bases at J, with 8 bases between the two ends. The CDR3 DNA reads as TGTGCCAGCAGCGCCAGCCTCGGGGAGCTGTTTTTT. Translated: CASSASLGELFF.

This clonotype appeared a few times. V is TRBV5-4 and J is TRBJ2-7, with 8 bases matching TRBD2. The V gene's germline CDR1 is SGHNT and CDR2 YYREEE (reference sequence). J was trimmed by 4 bases and V by 4 bases; bases with no gene match: 4. The CDR3 loop spans 13 amino acids. The CDR3 loop is CASSKGLEYEQYF. The CDR3 DNA reads as TGTGCCAGCAGCAAGGGACTAGAATACGAGCAGTACTTC.

V usage is TRBV19 and J usage is TRBJ1-5; 9 bases line up with TRBD1. There are 17 residues in the CDR3. CDR1 LNHDA and CDR2 SQIVND come from the germline V gene (reference sequence). V lost 3 bases, J lost 5 bases, and 11 bases stayed unmatched. The CDR3 coding sequence is TGTGCCAGTAGTATTCCCCTCAGGACAGGGGCGGATCAGCCCCAGCATTTT. Amino acid sequence: CASSIPLRTGADQPQHF.

This chain joins TRBV11-1 and TRBJ1-1, with D tentatively TRBD1 (6 bases). V gave up 5 bases and J gave up 9 bases, with 13 bases separating them. The CDR3 spans 12 residues. CDR1 is SGHAT, CDR2 FQDESV, per germline (reference sequence). CDR3 sequence (DNA): TGTGCCAGCAGCCGTGGCTGGGGGCAAGCTTTCTTT. Residues: CASSRGWGQAFF.

V usage is TRBV4-1 and J usage is TRBJ2-7; 9 positions match TRBD2. Germline CDR1 and CDR2: MGHRA and YSYEKL. Trimming cost V 3 bases and J 0 bases; bases outside gene matches: 9. CDR3 length: 17 residues. The CDR3 spells CASSQEVAGASSYEQYF. CDR3 nucleotides: TGCGCCAGCAGCCAGGAAGTAGCGGGGGCCAGCTCCTACGAGCAGTACTTC.